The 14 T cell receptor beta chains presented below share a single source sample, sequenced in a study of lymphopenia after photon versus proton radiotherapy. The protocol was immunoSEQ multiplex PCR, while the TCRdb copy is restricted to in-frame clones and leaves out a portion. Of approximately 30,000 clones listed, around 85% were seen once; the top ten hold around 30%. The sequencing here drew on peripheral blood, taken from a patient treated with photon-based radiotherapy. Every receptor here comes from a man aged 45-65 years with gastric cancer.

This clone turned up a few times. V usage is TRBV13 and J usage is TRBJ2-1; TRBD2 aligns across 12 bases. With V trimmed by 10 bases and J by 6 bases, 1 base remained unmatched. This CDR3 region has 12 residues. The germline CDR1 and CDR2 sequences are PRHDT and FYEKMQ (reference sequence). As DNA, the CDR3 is TGTGCCACGACTAGCGGGAGCAATGAGCAGTTCTTC. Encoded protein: CATTSGSNEQFF.

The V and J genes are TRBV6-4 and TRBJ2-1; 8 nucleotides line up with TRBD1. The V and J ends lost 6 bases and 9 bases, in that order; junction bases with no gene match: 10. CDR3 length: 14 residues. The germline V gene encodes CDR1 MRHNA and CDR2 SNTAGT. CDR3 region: CASSPGQAGREQFF. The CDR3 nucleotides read TGTGCCAGCAGCCCGGGACAGGCAGGACGTGAGCAGTTCTTC.

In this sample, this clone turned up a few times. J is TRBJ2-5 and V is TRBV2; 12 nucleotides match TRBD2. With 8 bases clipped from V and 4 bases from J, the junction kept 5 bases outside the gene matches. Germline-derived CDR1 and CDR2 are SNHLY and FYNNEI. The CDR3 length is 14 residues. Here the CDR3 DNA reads TGTGCCAGCCCTAGCGGGGGGGCGAGAGAGACCCAGTACTTC. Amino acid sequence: CASPSGGARETQYF. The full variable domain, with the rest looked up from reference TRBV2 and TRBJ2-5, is EPEVTQTPSHQVTQMGQEVILRCVPISNHLYFYWYRQILGQKVEFLVSFYNNEISEKSEIFDDQFSVERPDGSNFTLKIRSTKLEDSAMYFCASPSGGARETQYFGPGTRLLVL.

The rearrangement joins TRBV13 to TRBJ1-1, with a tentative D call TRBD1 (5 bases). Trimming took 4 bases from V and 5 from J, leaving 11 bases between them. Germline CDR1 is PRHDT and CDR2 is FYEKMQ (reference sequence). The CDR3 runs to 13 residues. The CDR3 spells CASSSAGWTEAFF. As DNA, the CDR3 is TGTGCCAGCAGCTCCGCAGGGTGGACTGAAGCTTTCTTT. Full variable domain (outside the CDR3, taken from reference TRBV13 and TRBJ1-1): AAGVIQSPRHLIKEKRETATLKCYPIPRHDTVYWYQQGPGQDPQFLISFYEKMQSDKGSIPDRFSAQQFSDYHSELNMSSLELGDSALYFCASSSAGWTEAFFGQGTRLTVV.

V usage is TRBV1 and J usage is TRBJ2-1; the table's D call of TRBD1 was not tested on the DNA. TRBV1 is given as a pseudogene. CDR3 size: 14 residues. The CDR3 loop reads CTSSQAQGHNEQFF. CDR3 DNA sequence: TGCACCAGCAGCCAAGCACAGGGCCACAATGAGCAGTTCTTC.

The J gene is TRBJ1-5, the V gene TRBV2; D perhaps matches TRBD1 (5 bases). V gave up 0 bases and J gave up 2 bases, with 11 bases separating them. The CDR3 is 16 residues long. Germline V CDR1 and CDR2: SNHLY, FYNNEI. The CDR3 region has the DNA TGTGCCAGCAGTGAAGCGCGGGGCGTGGGCAATCAGCCCCAGCATTTT. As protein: CASSEARGVGNQPQHF.

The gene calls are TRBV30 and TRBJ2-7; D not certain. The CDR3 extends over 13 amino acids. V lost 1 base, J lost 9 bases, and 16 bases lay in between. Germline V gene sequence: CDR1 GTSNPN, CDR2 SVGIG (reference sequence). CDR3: CAWSGWWIVAQYF. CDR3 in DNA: TGTGCCTGGAGTGGGTGGTGGATTGTCGCGCAGTACTTC.

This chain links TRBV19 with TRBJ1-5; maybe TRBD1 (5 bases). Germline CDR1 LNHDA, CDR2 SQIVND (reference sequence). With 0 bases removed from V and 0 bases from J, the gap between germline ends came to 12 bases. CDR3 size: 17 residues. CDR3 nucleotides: TGTGCCAGTAGTATAGATCCTGGGGGGTATAGCAATCAGCCCCAGCATTTT. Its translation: CASSIDPGGYSNQPQHF.

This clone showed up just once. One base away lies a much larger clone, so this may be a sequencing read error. As DNA, the CDR3 is TGTGCCAGCAGCCTTAGGACAGGCCTCAATCAGCCCCAGCATTTT. Translating gives CASSLRTGLNQPQHF. V gene TRBV6-5 combines with J gene TRBJ1-5, with 7 positions matching TRBD1. This CDR3 comprises 15 residues. V shed 6 bases and J 3 bases; nucleotides not matched to a gene: 8. The germline CDR1 and CDR2 sequences are MNHEY and SVGAGI.

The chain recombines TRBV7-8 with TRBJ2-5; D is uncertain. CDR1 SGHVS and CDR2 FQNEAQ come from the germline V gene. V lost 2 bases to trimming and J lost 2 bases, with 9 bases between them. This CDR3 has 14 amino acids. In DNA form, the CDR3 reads TGTGCCAGCAGCTTAATAGCCTATCAAGAGACCCAGTACTTC. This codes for CASSLIAYQETQYF. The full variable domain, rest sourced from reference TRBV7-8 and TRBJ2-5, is GAGVSQSPRYKVAKRGQDVALRCDPISGHVSLFWYQQALGQGPEFLTYFQNEAQLDKSGLPSDRFFAERPEGSVSTLKIQRTQQEDSAVYLCASSLIAYQETQYFGPGTRLLVL.

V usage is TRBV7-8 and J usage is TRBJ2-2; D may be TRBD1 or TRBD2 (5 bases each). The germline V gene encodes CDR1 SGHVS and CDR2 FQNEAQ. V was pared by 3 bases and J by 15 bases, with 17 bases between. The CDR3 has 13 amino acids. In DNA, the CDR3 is TGTGCCAGCAGCTTGGGGGAAAAGCAGTCGTTGTTTTTT. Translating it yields CASSLGEKQSLFF.

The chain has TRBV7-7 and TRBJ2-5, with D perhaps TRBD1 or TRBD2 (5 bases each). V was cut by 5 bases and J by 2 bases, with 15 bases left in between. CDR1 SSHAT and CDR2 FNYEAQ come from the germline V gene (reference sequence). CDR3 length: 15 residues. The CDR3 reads CASSPRAGRQETQYF. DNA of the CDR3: TGTGCCAGCAGCCCCAGGGCGGGCAGACAAGAGACCCAGTACTTC.

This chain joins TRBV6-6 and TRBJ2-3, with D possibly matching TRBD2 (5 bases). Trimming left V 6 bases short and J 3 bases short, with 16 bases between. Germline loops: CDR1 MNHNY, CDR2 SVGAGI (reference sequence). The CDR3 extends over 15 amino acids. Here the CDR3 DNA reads TGTGCCAGCAGAGCGGAAGGGCGAAGAACAGATACGCAGTATTTT. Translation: CASRAEGRRTDTQYF.

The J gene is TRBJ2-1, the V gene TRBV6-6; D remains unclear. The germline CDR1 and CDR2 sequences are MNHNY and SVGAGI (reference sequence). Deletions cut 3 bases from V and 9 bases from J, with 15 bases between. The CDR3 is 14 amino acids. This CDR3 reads CASSYESRVGEQFF. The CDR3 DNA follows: TGTGCCAGCAGTTATGAGAGCCGGGTGGGTGAGCAGTTCTTC.